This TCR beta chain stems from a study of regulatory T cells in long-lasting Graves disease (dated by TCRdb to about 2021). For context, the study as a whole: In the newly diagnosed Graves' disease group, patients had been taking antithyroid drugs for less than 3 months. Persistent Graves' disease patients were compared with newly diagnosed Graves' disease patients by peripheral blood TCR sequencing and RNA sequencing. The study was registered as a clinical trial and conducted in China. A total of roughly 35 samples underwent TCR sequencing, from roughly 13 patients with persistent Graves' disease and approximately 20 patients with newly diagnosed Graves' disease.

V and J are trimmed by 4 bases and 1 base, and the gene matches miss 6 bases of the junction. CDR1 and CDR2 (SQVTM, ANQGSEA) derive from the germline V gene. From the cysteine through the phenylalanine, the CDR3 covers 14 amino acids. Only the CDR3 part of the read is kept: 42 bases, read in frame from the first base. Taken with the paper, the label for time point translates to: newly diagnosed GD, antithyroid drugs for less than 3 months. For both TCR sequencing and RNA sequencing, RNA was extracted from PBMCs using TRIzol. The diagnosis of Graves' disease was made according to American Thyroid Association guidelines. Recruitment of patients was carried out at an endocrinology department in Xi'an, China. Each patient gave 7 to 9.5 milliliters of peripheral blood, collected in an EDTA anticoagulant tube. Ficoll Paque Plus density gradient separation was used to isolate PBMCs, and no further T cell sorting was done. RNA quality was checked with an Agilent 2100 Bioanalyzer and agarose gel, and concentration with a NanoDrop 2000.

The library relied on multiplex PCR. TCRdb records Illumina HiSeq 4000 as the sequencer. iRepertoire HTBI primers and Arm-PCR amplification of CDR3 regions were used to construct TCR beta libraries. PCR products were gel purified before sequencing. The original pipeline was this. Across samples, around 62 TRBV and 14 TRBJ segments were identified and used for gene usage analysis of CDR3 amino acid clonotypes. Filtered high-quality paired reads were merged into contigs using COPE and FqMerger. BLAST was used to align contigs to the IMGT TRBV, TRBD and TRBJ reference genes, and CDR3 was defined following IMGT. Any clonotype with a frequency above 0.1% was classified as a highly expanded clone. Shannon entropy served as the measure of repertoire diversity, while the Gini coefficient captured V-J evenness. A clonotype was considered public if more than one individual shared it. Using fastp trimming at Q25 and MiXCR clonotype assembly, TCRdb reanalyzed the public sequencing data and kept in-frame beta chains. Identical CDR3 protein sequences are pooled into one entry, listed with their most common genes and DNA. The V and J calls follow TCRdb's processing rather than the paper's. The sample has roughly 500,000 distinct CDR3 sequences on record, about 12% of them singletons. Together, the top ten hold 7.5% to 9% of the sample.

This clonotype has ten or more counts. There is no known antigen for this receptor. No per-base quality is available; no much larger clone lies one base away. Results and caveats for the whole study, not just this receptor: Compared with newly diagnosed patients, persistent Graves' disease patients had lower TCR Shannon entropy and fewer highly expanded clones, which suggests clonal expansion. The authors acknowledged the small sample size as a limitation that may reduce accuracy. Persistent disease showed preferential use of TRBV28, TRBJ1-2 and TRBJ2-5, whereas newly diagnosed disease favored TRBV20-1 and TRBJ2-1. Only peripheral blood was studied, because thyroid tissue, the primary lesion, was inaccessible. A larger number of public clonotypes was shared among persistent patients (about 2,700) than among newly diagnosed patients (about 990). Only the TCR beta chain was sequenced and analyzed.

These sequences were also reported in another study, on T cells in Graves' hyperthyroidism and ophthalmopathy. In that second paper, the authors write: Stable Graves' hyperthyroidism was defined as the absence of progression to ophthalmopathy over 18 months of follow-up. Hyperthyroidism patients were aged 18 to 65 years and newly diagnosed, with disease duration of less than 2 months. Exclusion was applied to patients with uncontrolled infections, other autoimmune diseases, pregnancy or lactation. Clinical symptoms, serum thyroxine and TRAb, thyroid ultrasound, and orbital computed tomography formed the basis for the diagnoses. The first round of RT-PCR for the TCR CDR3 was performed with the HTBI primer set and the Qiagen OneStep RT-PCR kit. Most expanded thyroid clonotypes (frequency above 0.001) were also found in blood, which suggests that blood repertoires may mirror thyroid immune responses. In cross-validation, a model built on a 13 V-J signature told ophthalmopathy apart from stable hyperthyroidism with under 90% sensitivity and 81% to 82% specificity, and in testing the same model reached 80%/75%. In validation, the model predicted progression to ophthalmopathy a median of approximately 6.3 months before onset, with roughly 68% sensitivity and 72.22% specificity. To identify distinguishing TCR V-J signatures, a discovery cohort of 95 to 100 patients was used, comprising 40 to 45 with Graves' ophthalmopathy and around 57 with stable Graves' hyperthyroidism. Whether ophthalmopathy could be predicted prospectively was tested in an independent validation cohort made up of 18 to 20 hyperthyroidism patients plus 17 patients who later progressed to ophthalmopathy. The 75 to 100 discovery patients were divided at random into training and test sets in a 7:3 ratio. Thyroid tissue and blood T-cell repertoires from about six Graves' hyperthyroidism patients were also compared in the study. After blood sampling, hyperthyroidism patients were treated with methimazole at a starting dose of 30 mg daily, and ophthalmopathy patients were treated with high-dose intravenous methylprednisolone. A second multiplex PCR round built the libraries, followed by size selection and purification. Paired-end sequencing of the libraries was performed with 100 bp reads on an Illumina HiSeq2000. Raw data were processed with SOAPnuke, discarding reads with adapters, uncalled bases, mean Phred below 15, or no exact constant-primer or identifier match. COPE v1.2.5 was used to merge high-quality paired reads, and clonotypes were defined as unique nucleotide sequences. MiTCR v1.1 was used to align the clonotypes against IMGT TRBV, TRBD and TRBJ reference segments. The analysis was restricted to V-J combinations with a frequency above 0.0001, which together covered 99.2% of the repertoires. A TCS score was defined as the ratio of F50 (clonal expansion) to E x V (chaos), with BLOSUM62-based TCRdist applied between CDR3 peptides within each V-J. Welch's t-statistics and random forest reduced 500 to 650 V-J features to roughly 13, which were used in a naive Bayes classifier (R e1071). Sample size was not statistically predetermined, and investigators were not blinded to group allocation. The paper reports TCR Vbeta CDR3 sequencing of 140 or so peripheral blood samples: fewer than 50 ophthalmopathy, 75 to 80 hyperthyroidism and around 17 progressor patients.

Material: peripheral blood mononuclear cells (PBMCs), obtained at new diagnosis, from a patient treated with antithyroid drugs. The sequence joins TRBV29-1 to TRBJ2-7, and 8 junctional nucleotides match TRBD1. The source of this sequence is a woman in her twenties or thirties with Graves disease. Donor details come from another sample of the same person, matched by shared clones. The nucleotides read TGCAGCGTTGCTCGGGACAGGAGGTCCTACGAGCAGTACTTC. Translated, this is CSVARDRRSYEQYF.